This TCR beta chain was identified in a study of shared clonotypes between healthy human individuals. TCRdb's table, derived via immunoSEQ multiplex PCR, lists solely in-frame clones and lacks some. The profile shows around 1.9 million clones, around 93% of them singletons. Trimming left V 0 bases short and J 14 bases short, with 13 bases between. CDR1 and CDR2 from the germline V gene are MNHEY and SVGAGI. The CDR3 consists of 13 residues. CD45RO-negative cells were positively selected for CCR7, leaving out terminally differentiated effector memory CD45RA+ cells. There are a few counts of this clone.

This rearrangement joins TRBV6-5 to TRBJ1-4; no reliable D call. This TCR derives from a man between 18 and 29 years old in good health. Some clones in this sample may be carry-over from other donors' samples. The sample consisted of naive CD8+ T cells from PBMCs. The CDR3: CASSYSLGSALFF. CDR3 coding DNA: TGTGCCAGCAGTTACTCTCTTGGGTCTGCGCTGTTTTTT.